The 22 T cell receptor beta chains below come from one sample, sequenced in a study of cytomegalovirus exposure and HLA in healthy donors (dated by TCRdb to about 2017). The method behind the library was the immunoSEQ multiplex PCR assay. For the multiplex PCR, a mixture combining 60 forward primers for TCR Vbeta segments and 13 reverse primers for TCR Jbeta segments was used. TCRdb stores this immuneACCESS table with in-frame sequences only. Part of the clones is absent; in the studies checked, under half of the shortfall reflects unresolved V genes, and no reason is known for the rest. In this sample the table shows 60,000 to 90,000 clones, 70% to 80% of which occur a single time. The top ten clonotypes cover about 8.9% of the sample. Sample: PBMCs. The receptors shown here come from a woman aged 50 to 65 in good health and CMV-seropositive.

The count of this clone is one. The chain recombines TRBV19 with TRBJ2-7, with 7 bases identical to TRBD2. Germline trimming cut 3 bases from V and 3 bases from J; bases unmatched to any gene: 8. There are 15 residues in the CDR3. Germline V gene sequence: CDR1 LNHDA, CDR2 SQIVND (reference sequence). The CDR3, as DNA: TGTGCCAGTAGTATGTTTGGCGGGAGAAGCTACGAGCAGTACTTC. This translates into CASSMFGGRSYEQYF.

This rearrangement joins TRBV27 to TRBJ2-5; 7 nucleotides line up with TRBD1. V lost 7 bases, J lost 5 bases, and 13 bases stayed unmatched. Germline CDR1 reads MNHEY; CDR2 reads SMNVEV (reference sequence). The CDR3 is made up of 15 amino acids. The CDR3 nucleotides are TGTGCCAGCATGAAAGATAGGGGGCGCCCGGAGACCCAGTACTTC. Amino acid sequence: CASMKDRGRPETQYF.

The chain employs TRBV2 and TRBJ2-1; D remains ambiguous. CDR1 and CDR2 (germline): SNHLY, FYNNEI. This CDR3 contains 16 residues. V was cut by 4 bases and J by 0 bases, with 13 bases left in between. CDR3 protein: CASSGEALGSYNEQFF. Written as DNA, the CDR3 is TGTGCCAGCAGTGGAGAAGCCCTAGGCTCCTACAATGAGCAGTTCTTC.

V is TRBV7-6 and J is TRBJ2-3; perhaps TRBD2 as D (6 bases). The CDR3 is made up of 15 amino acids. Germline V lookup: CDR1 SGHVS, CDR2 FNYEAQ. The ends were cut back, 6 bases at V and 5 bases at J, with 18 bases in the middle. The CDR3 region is CASSSMRGGGDTQYF. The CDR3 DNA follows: TGTGCCAGCAGTAGTATGCGGGGCGGAGGAGATACGCAGTATTTT. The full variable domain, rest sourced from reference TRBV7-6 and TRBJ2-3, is GAGVSQSPRYKVTKRGQDVALRCDPISGHVSLYWYRQALGQGPEFLTYFNYEAQQDKSGLPNDRFSAERPEGSISTLTIQRTEQRDSAMYRCASSSMRGGGDTQYFGPGTRLTVL.

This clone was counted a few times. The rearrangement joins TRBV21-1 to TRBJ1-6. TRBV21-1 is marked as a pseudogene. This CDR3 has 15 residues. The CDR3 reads CASSKRSSYNSPLHF. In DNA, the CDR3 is TGTGCCAGCAGCAAGCGAAGCTCCTATAATTCACCCCTCCACTTT.

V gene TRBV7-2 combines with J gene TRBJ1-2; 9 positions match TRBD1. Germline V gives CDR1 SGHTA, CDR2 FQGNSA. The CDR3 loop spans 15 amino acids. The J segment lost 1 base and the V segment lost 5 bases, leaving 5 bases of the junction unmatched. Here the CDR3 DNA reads TGTGCCAGCAGCAGCCCGACAGGGGGTAACTATGGCTACACCTTC. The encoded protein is CASSSPTGGNYGYTF.

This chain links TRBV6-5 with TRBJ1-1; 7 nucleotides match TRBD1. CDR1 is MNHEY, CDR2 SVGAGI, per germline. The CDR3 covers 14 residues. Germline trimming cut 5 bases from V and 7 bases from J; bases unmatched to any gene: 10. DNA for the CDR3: TGTGCCAGCAGTCCCAGAAAAGGGGGCGGTGAAGCTTTCTTT. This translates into CASSPRKGGGEAFF.

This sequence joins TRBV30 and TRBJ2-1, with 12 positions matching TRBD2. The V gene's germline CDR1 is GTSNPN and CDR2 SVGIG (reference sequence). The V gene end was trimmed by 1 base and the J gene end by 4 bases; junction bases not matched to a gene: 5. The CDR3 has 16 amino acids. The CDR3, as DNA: TGTGCCTGGAGTGAACCCACTAGCGGGAGGTACAATGAGCAGTTCTTC. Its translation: CAWSEPTSGRYNEQFF.

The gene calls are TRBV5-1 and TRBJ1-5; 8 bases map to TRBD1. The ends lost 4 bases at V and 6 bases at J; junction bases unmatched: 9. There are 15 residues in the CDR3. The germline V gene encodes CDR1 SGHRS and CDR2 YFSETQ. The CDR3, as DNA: TGCGCCAGCAGCACCGCAGGGGGCGCGGGTCAGCCCCAGCATTTT. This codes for CASSTAGGAGQPQHF.

CDR3 residues: CASSLGNSNQPQHF. As DNA, the CDR3 is TGCGCCAGCAGCTTGGGTAATAGCAATCAGCCCCAGCATTTT. The chain recombines TRBV5-1 with TRBJ1-5; D gene ambiguous. CDR3 length: 14 amino acids. The germline gives CDR1 SGHRS, CDR2 YFSETQ. Between the trimmed V and J ends, which lost 0 bases and 0 bases, there was a span of 4 bases.

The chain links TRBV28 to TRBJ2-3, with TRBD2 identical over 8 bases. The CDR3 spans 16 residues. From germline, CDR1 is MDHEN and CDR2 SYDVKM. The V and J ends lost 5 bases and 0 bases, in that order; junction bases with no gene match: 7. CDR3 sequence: CASSTERERSTDTQYF. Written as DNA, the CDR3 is TGTGCCAGCAGTACCGAGCGGGAGCGGAGCACAGATACGCAGTATTTT. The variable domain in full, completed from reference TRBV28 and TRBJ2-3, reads DVKVTQSSRYLVKRTGEKVFLECVQDMDHENMFWYRQDPGLGLRLIYFSYDVKMKEKGDIPEGYSVSREKKERFSLILESASTNQTSMYLCASSTERERSTDTQYFGPGTRLTVL.

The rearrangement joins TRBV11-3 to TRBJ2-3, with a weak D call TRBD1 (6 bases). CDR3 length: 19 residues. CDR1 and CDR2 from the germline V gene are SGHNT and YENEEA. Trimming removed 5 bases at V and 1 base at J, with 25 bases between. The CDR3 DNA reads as TGTGCCAGCAGCCACTTTGACAATTCACAGGGTCGGCGCACAGATACGCAGTATTTT. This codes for CASSHFDNSQGRRTDTQYF.

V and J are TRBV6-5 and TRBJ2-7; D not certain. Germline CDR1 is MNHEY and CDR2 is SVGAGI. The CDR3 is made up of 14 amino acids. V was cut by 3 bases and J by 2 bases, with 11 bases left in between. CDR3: CASSYWRNPYEQYF. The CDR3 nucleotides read TGTGCCAGCAGTTATTGGCGGAACCCCTACGAGCAGTACTTC.

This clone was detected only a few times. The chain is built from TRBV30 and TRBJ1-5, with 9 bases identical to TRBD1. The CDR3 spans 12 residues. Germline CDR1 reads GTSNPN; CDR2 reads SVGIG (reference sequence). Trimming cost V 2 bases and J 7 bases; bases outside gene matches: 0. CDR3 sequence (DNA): TGTGCCTGGAGTACAGGGGGCCAGCCCCAGCATTTT. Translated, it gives CAWSTGGQPQHF.

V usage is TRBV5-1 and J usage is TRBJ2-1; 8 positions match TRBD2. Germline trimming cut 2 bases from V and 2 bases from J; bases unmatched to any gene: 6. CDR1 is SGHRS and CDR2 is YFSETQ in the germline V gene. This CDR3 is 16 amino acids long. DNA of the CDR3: TGCGCCAGCAGCTTACAACCGGGACTAGCCTACAATGAGCAGTTCTTC. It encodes CASSLQPGLAYNEQFF. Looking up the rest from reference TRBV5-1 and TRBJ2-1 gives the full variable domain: KAGVTQTPRYLIKTRGQQVTLSCSPISGHRSVSWYQQTPGQGLQFLFEYFSETQRNKGNFPGRFSGRQFSNSRSEMNVSTLELGDSALYLCASSLQPGLAYNEQFFGPGTRLTVL.

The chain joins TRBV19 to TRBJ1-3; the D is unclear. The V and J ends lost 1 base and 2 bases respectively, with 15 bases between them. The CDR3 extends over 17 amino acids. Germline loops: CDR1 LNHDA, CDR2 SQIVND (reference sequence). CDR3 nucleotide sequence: TGTGCCAGTAGTATAGCTTTACCGGGGAACGCTGGAAACACCATATATTTT. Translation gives CASSIALPGNAGNTIYF.

CDR3: CASSIAGTGLDSPLHF. The CDR3 coding sequence is TGTGCCAGCAGCATCGCCGGGACAGGGCTCGATTCACCCCTCCACTTT. This chain links TRBV7-8 with TRBJ1-6; 9 bases agree with TRBD1. V shed 5 bases, J shed 8 bases, and the junction held 10 bases outside the gene matches. The CDR3 is 16 amino acids. From germline, CDR1 is SGHVS and CDR2 FQNEAQ.

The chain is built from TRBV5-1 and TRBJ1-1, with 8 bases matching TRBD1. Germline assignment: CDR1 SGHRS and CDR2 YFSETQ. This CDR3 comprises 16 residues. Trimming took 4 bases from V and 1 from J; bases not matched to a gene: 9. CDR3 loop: CASSQGADRGNTEAFF. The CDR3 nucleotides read TGCGCCAGCAGCCAGGGGGCTGACAGGGGGAACACTGAAGCTTTCTTT.

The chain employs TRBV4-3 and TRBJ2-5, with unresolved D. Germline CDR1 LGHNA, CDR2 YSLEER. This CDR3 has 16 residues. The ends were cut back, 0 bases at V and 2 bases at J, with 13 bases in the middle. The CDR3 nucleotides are TGCGCCAGCAGCCAAGATATTGGTACTGTTCAAGAGACCCAGTACTTC. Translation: CASSQDIGTVQETQYF.

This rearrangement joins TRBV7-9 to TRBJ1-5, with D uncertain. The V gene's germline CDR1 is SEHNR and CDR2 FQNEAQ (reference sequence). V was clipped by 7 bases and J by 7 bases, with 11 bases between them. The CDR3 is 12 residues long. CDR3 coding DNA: TGTGCCAGCATCCAACGGTGGCAGCCCCAGCATTTT. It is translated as CASIQRWQPQHF.

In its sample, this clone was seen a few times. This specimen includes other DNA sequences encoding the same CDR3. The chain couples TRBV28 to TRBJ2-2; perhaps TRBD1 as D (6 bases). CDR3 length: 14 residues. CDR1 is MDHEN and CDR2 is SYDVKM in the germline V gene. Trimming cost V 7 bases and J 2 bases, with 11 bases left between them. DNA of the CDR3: TGTGCCAGCATAGAACAGGGCAACACCGGGGAGCTGTTTTTT. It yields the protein CASIEQGNTGELFF. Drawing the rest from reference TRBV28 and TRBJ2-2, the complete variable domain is DVKVTQSSRYLVKRTGEKVFLECVQDMDHENMFWYRQDPGLGLRLIYFSYDVKMKEKGDIPEGYSVSREKKERFSLILESASTNQTSMYLCASIEQGNTGELFFGEGSRLTVL.

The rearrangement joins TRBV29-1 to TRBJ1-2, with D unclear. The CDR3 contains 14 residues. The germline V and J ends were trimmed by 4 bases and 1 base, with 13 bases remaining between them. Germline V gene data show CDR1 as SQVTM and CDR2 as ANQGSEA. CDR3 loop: CSVAGRGLNYGYTF. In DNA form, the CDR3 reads TGCAGCGTTGCTGGGAGAGGACTTAACTATGGCTACACCTTC.